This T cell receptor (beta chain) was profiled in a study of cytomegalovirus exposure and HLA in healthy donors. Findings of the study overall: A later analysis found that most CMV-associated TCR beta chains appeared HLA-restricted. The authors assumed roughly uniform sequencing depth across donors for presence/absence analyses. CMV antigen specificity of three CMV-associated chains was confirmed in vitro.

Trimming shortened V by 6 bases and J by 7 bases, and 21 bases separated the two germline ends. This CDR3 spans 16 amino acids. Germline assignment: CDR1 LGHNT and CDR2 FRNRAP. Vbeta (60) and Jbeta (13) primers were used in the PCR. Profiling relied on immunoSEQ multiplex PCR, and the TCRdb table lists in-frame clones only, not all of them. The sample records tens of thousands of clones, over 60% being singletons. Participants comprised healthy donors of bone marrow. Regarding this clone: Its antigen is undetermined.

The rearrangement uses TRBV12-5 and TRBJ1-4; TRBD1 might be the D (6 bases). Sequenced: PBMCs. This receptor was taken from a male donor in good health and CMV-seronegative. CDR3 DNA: TGTGCTAGTGGGTCTCCTACAGGGCGGTGGGGTGAAAAACTGTTTTTT. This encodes CASGSPTGRWGEKLFF.